The entry below gives a single T cell receptor beta chain sequence along with its context. This sample stems from a study of blood T cell repertoires in COVID-19. Study in general: Sources were T cells, B-cell-depleted T cells, or PBMCs; the material itself was cDNA or gDNA.

The CDR3 loop spans 15 amino acids. CDR1 is SGHAT, CDR2 FQNNGV, per germline. Losses at the gene ends were 4 bases for V and 4 bases for J; bases not matched to a gene: 6. As processed by the authors: By means of reference gene primer amplification, nucleated cell counts were estimated. TCRdb keeps only in-frame clones here, not all; method: immunoSEQ multiplex PCR. Clonal size and the V and J genes are those of that table, whereas D and trimming came from the DNA. The sample lists approximately 400,000 clones, roughly nine tenths occurring once. The rearrangement links TRBV11-2 to TRBJ1-4, with 7 positions matching TRBD1. This receptor was obtained from a man aged 40-49 years with acute or convalescent COVID-19. The source material was peripheral blood. DNA for the CDR3: TGTGCCAGCAGCTCCAGGACAGGCGGTAATGAAAAACTGTTTTTT. Amino acid sequence: CASSSRTGGNEKLFF.